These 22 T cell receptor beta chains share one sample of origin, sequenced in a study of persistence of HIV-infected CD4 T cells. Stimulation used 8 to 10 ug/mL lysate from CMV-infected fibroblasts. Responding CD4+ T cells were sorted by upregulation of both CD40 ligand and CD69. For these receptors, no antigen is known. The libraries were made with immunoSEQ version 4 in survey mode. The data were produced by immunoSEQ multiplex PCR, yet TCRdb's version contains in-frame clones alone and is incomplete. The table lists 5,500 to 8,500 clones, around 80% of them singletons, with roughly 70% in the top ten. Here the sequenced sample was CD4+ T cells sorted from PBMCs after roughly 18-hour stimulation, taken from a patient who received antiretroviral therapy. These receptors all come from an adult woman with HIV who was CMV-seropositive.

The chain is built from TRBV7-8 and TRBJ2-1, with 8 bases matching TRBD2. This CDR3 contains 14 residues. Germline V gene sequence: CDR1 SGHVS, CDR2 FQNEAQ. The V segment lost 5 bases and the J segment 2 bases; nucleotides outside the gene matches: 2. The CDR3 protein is CASSVSGAYNEQFF. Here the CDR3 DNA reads TGTGCCAGCAGCGTTAGCGGGGCCTACAATGAGCAGTTCTTC.

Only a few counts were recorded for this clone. In DNA form, the CDR3 reads TGTGCCAGCAACTTAGCGGGAGCGAGCTACAATGAGCAGTTCTTC. Encoded protein: CASNLAGASYNEQFF. The J gene is TRBJ2-1, the V gene TRBV9, with TRBD2 identical over 9 bases. Germline CDR1 is SGDLS and CDR2 is YYNGEE. J was trimmed by 3 bases and V by 6 bases; bases with no gene match: 7. The CDR3 spans 15 residues.

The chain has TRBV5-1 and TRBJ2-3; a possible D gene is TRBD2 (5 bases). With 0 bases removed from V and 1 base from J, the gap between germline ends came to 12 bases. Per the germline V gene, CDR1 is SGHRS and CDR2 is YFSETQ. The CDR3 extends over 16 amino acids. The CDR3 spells CASSLAGSGGTDTQYF. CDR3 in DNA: TGCGCCAGCAGCTTGGCCGGAAGCGGTGGCACAGATACGCAGTATTTT.

CDR3 residues: CASSLGVQGNYEQYF. The CDR3, as DNA: TGTGCCAGCAGTCTTGGGGTCCAGGGGAACTACGAGCAGTACTTC. This chain uses TRBV6-2 or TRBV6-3 with TRBJ2-7, with D tentatively TRBD1 (6 bases). CDR1 and CDR2 from the germline V gene are MNHEY and SVGEGT. With 5 bases removed from V and 3 bases from J, the gap between germline ends came to 17 bases. The CDR3 runs 15 residues.

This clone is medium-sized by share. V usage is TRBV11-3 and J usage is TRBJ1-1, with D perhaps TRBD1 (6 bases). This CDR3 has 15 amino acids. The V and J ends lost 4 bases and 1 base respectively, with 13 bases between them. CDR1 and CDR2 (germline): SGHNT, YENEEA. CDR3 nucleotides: TGTGCCAGCAGCTCTCGCGGGACATGGAACACTGAAGCTTTCTTT. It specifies CASSSRGTWNTEAFF.

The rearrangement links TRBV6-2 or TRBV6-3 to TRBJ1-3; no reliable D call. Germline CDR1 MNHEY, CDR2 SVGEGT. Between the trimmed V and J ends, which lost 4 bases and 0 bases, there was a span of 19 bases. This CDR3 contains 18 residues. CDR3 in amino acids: CASSSRFWRTSSGNTIYF. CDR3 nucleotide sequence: TGTGCCAGCAGTTCACGCTTTTGGCGGACGAGCTCTGGAAACACCATATATTTT.

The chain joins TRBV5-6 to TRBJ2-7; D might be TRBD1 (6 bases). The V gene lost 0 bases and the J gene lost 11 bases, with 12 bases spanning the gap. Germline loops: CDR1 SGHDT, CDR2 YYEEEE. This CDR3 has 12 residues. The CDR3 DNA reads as TGTGCCAGCAGCTTGGCCAGACAGGTTGAGTACTTC. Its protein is CASSLARQVEYF.

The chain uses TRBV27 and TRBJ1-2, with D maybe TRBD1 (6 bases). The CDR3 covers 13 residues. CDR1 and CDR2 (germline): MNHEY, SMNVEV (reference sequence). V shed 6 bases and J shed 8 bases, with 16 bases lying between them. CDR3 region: CASSVRAGDGYTF. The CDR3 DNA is TGTGCCAGCAGCGTAAGGGCAGGGGACGGCTACACCTTC.

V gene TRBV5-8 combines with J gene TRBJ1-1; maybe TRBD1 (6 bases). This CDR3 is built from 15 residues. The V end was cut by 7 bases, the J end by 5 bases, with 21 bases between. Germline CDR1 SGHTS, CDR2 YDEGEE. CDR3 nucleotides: TGTGCCAGCGGCCGAGGGGGGGCTGGGAGGACTGAAGCTTTCTTT. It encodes CASGRGGAGRTEAFF.

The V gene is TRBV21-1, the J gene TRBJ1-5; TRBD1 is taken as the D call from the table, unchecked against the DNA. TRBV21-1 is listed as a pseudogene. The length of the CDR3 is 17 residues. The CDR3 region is CASSSRQGGPSNQPQHF. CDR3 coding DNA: TGTGCCAGCAGCTCCCGACAGGGTGGCCCCTCCAATCAGCCCCAGCATTTT.

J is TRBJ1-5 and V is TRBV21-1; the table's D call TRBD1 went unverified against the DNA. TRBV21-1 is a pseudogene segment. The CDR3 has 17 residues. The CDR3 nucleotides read TGTGCCAGCAGCAAAGAGAGGGGGTCCAGGACTGGACAGCCCCAGCATTTT. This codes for CASSKERGSRTGQPQHF.

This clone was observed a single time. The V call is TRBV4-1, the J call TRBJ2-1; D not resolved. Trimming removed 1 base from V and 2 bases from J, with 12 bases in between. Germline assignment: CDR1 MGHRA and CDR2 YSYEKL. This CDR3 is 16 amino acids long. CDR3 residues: CASSQANSHPYNEQFF. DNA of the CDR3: TGCGCCAGCAGCCAAGCCAATTCGCACCCCTACAATGAGCAGTTCTTC.

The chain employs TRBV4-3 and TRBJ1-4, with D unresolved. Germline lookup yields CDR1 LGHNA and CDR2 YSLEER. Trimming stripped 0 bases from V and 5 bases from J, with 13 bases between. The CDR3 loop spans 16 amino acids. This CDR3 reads CASSQDTPGYNEKLFF. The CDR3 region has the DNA TGCGCCAGCAGCCAAGATACCCCAGGATACAATGAAAAACTGTTTTTT.

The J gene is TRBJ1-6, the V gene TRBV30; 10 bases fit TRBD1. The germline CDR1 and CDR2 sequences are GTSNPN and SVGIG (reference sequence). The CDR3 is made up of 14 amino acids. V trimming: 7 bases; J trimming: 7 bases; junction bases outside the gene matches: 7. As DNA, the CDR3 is TGTGCCTTACTACGACAGGGGGCGAATTCACCCCTCCACTTT. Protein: CALLRQGANSPLHF.

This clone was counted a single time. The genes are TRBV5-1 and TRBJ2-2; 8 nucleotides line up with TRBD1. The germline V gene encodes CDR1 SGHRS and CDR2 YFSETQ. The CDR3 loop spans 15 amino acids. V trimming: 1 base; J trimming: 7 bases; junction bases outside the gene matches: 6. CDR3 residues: CASSLRTGSGGELFF. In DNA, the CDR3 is TGCGCCAGCAGCTTGAGGACAGGGTCTGGCGGGGAGCTGTTTTTT.

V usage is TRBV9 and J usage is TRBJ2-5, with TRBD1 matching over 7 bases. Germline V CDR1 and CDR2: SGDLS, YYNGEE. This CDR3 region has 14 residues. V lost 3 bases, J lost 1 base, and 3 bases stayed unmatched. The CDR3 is CASSAGTVQETQYF. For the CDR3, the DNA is TGTGCCAGCAGCGCCGGGACAGTCCAAGAGACCCAGTACTTC.

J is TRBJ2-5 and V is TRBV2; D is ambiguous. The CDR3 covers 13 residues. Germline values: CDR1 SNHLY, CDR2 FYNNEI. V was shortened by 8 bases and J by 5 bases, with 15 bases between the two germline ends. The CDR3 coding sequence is TGTGCCAGCCTTGTGGCGGAAGGGGAGACCCAGTACTTC. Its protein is CASLVAEGETQYF.

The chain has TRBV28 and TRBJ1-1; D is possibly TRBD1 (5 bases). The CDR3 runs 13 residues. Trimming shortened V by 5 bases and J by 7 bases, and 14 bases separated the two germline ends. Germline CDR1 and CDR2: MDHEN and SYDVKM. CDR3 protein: CASSGRAPDEAFF. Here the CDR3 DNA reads TGTGCCAGCAGTGGCAGGGCACCCGATGAAGCTTTCTTT. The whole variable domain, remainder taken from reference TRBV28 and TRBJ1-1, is DVKVTQSSRYLVKRTGEKVFLECVQDMDHENMFWYRQDPGLGLRLIYFSYDVKMKEKGDIPEGYSVSREKKERFSLILESASTNQTSMYLCASSGRAPDEAFFGQGTRLTVV.

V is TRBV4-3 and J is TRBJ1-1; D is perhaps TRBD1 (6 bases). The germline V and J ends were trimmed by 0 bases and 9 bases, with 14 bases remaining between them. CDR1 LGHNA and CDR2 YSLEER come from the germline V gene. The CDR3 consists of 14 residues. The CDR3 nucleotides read TGCGCCAGCAGCCAAGAAATTGGGGGGCCCAAAGCTTTCTTT. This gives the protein CASSQEIGGPKAFF.

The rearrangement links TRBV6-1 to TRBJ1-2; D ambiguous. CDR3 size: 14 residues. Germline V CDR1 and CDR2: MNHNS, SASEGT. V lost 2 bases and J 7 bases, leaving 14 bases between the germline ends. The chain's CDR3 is CASSEPGYLGGYTF. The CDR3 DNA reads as TGTGCCAGCAGTGAACCGGGTTATCTAGGTGGCTACACCTTC.

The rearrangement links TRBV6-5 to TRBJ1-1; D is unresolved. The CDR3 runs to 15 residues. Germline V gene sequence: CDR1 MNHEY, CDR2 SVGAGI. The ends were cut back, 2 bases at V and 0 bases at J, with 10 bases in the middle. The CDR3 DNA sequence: TGTGCCAGCAGTTACGGCACAGCCATGAACACTGAAGCTTTCTTT. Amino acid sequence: CASSYGTAMNTEAFF.

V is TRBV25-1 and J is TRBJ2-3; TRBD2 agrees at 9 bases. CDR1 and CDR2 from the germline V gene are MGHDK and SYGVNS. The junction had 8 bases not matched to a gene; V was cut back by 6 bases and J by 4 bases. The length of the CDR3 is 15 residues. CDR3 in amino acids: CASSATSGISDTQYF. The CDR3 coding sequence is TGTGCCAGCAGCGCGACTAGCGGTATCTCAGATACGCAGTATTTT. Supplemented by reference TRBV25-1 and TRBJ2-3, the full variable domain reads EADIYQTPRYLVIGTGKKITLECSQTMGHDKMYWYQQDPGMELHLIHYSYGVNSTEKGDLSSESTVSRIRTEHFPLTLESARPSHTSQYLCASSATSGISDTQYFGPGTRLTVL.